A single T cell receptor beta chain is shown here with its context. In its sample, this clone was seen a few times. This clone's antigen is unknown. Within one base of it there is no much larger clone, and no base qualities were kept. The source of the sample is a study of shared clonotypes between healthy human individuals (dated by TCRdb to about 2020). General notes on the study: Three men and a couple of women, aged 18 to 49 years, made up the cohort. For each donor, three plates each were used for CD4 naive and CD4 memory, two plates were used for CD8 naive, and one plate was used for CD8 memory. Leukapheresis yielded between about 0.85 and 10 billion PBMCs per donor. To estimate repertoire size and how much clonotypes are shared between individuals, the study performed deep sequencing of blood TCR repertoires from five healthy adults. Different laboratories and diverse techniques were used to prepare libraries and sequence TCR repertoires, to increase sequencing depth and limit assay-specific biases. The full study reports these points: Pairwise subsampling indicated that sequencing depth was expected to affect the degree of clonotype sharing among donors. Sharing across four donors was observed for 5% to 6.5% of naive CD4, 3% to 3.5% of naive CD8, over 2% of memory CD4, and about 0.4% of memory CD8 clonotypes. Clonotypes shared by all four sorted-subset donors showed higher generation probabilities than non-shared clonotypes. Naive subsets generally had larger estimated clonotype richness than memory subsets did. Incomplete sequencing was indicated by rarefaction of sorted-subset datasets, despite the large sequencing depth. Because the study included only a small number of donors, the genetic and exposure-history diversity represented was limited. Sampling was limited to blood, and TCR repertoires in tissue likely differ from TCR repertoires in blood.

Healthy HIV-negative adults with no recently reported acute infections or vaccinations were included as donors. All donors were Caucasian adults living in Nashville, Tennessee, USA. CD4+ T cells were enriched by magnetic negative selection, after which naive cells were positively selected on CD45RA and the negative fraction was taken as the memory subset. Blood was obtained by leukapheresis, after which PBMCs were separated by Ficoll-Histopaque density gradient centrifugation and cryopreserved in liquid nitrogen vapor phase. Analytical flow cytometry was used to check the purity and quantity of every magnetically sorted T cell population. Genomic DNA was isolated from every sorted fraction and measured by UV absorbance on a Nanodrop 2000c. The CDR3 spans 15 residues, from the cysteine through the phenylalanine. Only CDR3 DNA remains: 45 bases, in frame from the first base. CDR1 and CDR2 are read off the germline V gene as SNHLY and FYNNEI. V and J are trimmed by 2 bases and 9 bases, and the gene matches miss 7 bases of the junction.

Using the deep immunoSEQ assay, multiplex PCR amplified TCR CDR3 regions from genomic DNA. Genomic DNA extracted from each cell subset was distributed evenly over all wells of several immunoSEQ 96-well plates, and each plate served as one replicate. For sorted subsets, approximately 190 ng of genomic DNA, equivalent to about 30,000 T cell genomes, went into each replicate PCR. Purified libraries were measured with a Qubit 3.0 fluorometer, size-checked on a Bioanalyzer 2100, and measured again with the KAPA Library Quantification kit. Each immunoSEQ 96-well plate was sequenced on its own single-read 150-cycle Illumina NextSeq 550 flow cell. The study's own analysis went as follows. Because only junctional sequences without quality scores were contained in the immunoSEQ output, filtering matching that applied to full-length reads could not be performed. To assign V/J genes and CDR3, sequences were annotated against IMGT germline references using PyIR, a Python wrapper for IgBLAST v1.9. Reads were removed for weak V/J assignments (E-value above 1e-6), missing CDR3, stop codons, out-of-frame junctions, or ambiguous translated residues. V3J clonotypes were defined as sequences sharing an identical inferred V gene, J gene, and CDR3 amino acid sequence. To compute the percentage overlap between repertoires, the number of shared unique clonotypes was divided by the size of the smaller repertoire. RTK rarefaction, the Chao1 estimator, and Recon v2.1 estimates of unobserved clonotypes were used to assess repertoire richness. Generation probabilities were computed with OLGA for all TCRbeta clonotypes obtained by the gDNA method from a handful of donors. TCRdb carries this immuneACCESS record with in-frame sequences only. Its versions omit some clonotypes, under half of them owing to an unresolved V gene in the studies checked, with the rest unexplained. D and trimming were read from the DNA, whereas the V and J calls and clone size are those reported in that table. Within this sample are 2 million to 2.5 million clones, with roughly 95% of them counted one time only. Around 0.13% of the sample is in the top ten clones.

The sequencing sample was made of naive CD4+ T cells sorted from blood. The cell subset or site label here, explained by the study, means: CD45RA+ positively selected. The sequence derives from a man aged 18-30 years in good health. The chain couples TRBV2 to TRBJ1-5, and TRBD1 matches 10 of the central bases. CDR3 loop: CASSELDRGKPPQHF. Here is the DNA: TGTGCCAGCAGTGAACTGGACAGGGGGAAACCGCCCCAGCATTTT. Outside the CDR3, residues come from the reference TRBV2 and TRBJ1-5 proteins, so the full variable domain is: EPEVTQTPSHQVTQMGQEVILRCVPISNHLYFYWYRQILGQKVEFLVSFYNNEISEKSEIFDDQFSVERPDGSNFTLKIRSTKLEDSAMYFCASSELDRGKPPQHFGDGTRLSIL.